Listed below are T cell receptor beta chains from one sample, sequenced in a study of OX40 agonist ivuxolimab in advanced cancers. Data came from immunoSEQ multiplex PCR; TCRdb stores just in-frame clones and leaves some out. The table has around 58,000 clones, 80% to 90% seen once. The sequencing here drew on CD4+ or CD8+ T cells sorted from blood, taken in a trial of the OX40 agonist ivuxolimab. The receptors stem from an adult with an advanced solid tumor such as melanoma, head and neck, liver or kidney cancer. Each CDR3 is given with its conserved first and last residue. Fields, in order: CDR3 protein, CDR3 DNA, J gene, V gene, clone size, D gene. A D gene is named only where the DNA matches it firmly. Size tells how often a clone was seen (once, few, many) or the class of an expanded clone, and some rows leave it out.

CASSLSAGRRETQYF | TGCGCCAGCAGCTTATCAGCGGGGAGGAGAGAGACCCAGTACTTC | TRBJ2-5 | TRBV5-1 | NA | TRBD2
CASSLQGNTEAFF | TGTGCCAGCAGTCTACAGGGGAACACTGAAGCTTTCTTT | TRBJ1-1 | TRBV14 | NA | NA
CAWSPGLGEKLFF | TGTGCCTGGAGTCCCGGGCTGGGTGAAAAACTGTTTTTT | TRBJ1-4 | TRBV30 | NA | NA
CASSHDAKNEQFF | TGCGCCAGCAGCCATGACGCGAAAAATGAGCAGTTCTTC | TRBJ2-1 | TRBV4-1 | NA | NA
CASSSGTGGGEKLFF | TGTGCCAGCAGTTCCGGGACAGGGGGCGGTGAAAAACTGTTTTTT | TRBJ1-4 | TRBV28 | NA | TRBD1
CASSLNLGTVPGELFF | TGTGCCAGCAGCTTAAATCTTGGGACAGTACCCGGGGAGCTGTTTTTT | TRBJ2-2 | TRBV7-3 | NA | TRBD1
CAISEGTGDQPQHF | TGTGCCATCAGTGAGGGTACAGGGGATCAGCCCCAGCATTTT | TRBJ1-5 | TRBV10-3 | NA | TRBD1
CASSPGSQETQYF | TGCGCCAGCAGCCCAGGGTCCCAAGAGACCCAGTACTTC | TRBJ2-5 | TRBV5-1 | once | NA
CAISESSGELFF | TGTGCCATCAGTGAGTCGTCCGGGGAGCTGTTTTTT | TRBJ2-2 | TRBV10-3 | NA | NA
CASSFNRPRYEQYF | TGCGCCAGCAGCTTCAATCGACCTCGATACGAGCAGTACTTC | TRBJ2-7 | TRBV5-1 | once | NA
CASSQDLRGRGGYTF | TGCGCCAGCAGCCAAGATCTGAGGGGGCGAGGTGGCTACACCTTC | TRBJ1-2 | TRBV4-3 | NA | TRBD1
CASSFRGRFDEKLFF | TGTGCCAGCAGTTTTAGGGGGCGCTTTGATGAAAAACTGTTTTTT | TRBJ1-4 | TRBV28 | NA | TRBD1
CASRDGREEAFF | TGTGCCAGCAGGGATGGACGGGAGGAAGCTTTCTTT | TRBJ1-1 | TRBV6-6 | NA | NA
CASSPTILGGYTF | TGTGCCAGCAGTCCGACTATATTGGGAGGCTACACCTTC | TRBJ1-2 | TRBV6-6 | NA | NA
CAWRIIGGGNIQYF | TGTGCCTGGAGAATAATAGGGGGAGGGAACATTCAGTACTTC | TRBJ2-4 | TRBV30 | NA | NA
CASSLGLAGVTSNEQFF | TGTGCTAGCAGCTTAGGGCTAGCGGGAGTTACCTCCAATGAGCAGTTCTTC | TRBJ2-1 | TRBV7-7 | NA | TRBD2
CSVGWDYYEQYF | TGCAGCGTTGGGTGGGACTACTACGAGCAGTACTTC | TRBJ2-7 | TRBV29-1 | NA | TRBD2
CSVGWGRPYEQYF | TGCAGCGTTGGCTGGGGGCGCCCCTACGAGCAGTACTTC | TRBJ2-7 | TRBV29-1 | NA | NA
CASSLAPLGYNEQFF | TGTGCCAGCAGCTTAGCCCCTTTGGGTTACAATGAGCAGTTCTTC | TRBJ2-1 | TRBV7-6 | NA | NA